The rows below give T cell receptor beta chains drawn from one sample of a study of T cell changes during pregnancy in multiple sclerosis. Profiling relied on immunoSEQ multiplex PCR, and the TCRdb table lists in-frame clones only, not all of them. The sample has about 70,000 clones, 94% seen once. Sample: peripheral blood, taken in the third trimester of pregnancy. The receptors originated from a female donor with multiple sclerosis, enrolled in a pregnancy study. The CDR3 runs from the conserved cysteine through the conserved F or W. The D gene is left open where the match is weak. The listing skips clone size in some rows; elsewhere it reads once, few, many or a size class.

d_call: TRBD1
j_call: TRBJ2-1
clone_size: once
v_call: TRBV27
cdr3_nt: TGTGCCAGCAGTTTATATAGCAGGGGGCCTGAGCAGTTCTTC
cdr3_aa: CASSLYSRGPEQFF

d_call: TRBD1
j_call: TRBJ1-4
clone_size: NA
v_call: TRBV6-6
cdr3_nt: TGTGCCAGCAGTGCCGGGACAGGGGGAAGAGAAAAACTGTTTTTT
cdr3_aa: CASSAGTGGREKLFF

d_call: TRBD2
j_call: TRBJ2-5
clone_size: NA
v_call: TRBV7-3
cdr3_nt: TGTGCCAGCAGCTTAGGAGCGGGGGCCCCTCAAGAGACCCAGTACTTC
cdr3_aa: CASSLGAGAPQETQYF

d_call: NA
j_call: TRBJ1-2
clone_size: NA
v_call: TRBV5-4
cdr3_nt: TGTGCCAGCAGCTTTCCAGGGAGGGACTATGGCTACACCTTC
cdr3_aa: CASSFPGRDYGYTF

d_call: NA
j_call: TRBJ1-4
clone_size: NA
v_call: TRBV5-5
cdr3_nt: TGTGCCAGCAGCTTGACCGGGACACCCGGCGGAAATGAAAAACTGTTTTTT
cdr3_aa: CASSLTGTPGGNEKLFF

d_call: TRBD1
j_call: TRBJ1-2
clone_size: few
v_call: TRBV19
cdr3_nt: TGTGCCAGTGTCTCGAGGACAGGGGGCGCGGGCTATGGCTACACCTTC
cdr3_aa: CASVSRTGGAGYGYTF

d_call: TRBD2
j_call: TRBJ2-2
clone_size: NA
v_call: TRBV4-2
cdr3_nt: TGTGCCAGCAGCCAAGATGGTGGAGGACTAGTGACCGGGGAGCTGTTTTTT
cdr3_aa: CASSQDGGGLVTGELFF

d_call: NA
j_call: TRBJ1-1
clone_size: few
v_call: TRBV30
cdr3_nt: TGTGCCTGGAGTGTGGGGCGGATGAACACTGAAGCTTTCTTT
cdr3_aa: CAWSVGRMNTEAFF

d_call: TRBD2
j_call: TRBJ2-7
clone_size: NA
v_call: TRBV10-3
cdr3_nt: TGTGCCATCAGTGATGGCCTAGCGGGGACATACGAGCAGTACTTC
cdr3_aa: CAISDGLAGTYEQYF

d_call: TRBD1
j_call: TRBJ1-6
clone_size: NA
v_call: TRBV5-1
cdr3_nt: TGCGCCAGCAGCCCTCGGACAGGGTCTATGGCACCCCTCCACTTT
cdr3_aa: CASSPRTGSMAPLHF

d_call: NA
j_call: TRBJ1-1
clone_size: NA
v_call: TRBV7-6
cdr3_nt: TGTGCCAGCAGCAAAGACATAAACACTGAAGCTTTCTTT
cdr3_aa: CASSKDINTEAFF

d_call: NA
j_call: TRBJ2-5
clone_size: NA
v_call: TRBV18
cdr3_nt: TGTGCCAGCTCACGCACGACAGGAATAGGAGAGACCCAGTACTTC
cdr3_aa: CASSRTTGIGETQYF

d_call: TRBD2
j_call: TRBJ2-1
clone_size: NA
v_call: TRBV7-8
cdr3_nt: TGTGCCAGCAGCTTATGGAGCGGGGGGGCCTCCTACAATGAGCAGTTCTTC
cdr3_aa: CASSLWSGGASYNEQFF

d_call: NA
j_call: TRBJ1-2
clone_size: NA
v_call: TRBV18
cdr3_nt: TGTGCCAGCTCCCAAGGAGGATCCTCGGGGTTCGAGGGCTACACCTTC
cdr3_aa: CASSQGGSSGFEGYTF

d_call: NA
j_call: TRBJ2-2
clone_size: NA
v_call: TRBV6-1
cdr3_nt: TGTGCCAGCATTCTAGCCGGGGAGCTGTTTTTT
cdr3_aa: CASILAGELFF

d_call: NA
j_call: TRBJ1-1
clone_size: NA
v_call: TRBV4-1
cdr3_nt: TGCGCCAGCATGCGGTCGGCGAACACTGAAGCTTTCTTT
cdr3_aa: CASMRSANTEAFF

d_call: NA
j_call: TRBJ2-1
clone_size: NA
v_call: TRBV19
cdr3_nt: TGTGCCAGTAGTATAATACTTAAGAATGAGCAGTTCTTC
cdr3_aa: CASSIILKNEQFF

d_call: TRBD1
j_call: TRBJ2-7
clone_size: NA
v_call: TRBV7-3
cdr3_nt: TGTGCCAGCAGCTCGGACAGGGGGGGGGAGCAGTACTTC
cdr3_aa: CASSSDRGGEQYF

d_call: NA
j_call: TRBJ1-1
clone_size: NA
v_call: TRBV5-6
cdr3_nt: TGTGCCAGCAGCTTGGTACTGACTGAAGCTTTCTTT
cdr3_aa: CASSLVLTEAFF

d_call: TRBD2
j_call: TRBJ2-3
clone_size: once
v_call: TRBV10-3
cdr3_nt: TGTGCCATCAGTGATAGGGGGGCTAGGCTAGCGGGGGGGCCAGATACGCAGTATTTT
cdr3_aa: CAISDRGARLAGGPDTQYF

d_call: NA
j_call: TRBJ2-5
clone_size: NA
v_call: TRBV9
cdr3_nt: TGTGCCAGCAGCGCCCGAGGGGGGGAAGAGACCCAGTACTTC
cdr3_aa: CASSARGGEETQYF

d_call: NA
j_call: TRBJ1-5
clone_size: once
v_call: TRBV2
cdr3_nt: TGTGCCAGCAAACAGGAGCGCAATCAGCCCCAGCATTTT
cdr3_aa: CASKQERNQPQHF

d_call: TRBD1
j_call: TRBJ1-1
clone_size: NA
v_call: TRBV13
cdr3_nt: TGTGCCAGCAGCCTTCGTAGGGGGCTGAGGACTGAAGCTTTCTTT
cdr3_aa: CASSLRRGLRTEAFF

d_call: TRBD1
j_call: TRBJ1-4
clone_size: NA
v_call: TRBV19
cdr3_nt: TGTGCCAGTAGTATAGGTGTCGGGACAGCTAATGAAAAACTGTTTTTT
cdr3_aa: CASSIGVGTANEKLFF

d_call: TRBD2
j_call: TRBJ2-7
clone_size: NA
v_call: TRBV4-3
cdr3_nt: TGCGCCAGCAGCCAAGATATACTAGCGGGGGGGCGGTCCTACGAGCAGTACTTC
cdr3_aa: CASSQDILAGGRSYEQYF

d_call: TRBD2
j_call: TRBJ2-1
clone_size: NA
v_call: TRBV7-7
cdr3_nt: TGTGCTAGCAGCATACCGCGGGAGGACAATGAGCAGTTCTTC
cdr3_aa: CASSIPREDNEQFF

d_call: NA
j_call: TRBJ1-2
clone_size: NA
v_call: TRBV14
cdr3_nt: TGTGCCAGCAGCCCGGGGGCTAACTATGGCTACACCTTC
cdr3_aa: CASSPGANYGYTF

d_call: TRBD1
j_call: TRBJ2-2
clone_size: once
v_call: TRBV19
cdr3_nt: TGTGCCAGTGGACAGGGGATTTTGTCCGGGGAGCTGTTTTTT
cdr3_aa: CASGQGILSGELFF

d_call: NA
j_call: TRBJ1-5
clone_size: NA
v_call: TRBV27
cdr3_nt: TGTGCCAGCCGGACTCCCGAGCTAAGCGGCAATCAGCCCCAGCATTTT
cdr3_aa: CASRTPELSGNQPQHF

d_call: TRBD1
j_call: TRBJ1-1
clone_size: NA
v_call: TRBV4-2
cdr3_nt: TGTGCCAGCAGCCAATCCACAGGGGACACTGAAGCTTTCTTT
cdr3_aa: CASSQSTGDTEAFF

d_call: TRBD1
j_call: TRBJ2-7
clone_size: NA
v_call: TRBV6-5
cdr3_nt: TGTGCCAGCAGTTACTCTCTCACGACAGGGGTGGGCGAGCAGTACTTC
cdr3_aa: CASSYSLTTGVGEQYF

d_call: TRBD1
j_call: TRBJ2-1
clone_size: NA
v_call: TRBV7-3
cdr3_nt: TGTGCCAGCAGCTCCGACAGGGGCTCCTACAATGAGCAGTTCTTC
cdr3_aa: CASSSDRGSYNEQFF

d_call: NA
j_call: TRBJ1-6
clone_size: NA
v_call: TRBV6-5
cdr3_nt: TGTGCCAGCAGTTCCCAATCCGGGAGCTTTACTTCACCCCTCCACTTT
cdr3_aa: CASSSQSGSFTSPLHF

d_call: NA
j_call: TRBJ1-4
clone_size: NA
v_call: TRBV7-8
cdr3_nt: TGTGCCAGCAGCCCTAGAGGTACCTCTGCAACTAATGAAAAACTGTTTTTT
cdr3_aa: CASSPRGTSATNEKLFF

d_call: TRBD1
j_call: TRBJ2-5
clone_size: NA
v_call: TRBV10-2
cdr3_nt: TGCGCCAGCAGGGACAGGGGAATGGGGACCCAGTACTTC
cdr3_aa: CASRDRGMGTQYF

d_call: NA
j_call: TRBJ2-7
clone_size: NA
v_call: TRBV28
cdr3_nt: TGTGCCAGCTTCCCTCCGAGGGCGCTCTCCTACGAGCAGTACTTC
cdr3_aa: CASFPPRALSYEQYF

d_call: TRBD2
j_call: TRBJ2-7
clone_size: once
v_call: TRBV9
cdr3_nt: TGTGCCAGCAGCGTATCTCCGGGGGGTCCGGACGAGCAGTACTTC
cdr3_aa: CASSVSPGGPDEQYF

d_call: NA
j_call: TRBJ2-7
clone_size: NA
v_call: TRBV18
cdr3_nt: TGTGCCAGCTCATCGACCCGGGACGGGAGCTCCTACGAGCAGTACTTC
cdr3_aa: CASSSTRDGSSYEQYF

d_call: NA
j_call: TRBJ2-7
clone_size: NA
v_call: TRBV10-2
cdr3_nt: TGCGCCAGCAGTGAGTCGAACAGGTTCCCCTACGAGCAGTACTTC
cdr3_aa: CASSESNRFPYEQYF

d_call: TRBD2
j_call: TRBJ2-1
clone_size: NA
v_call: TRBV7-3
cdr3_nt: TGTGCCAGCAGCTTACTAGCGGGGAACTACAATGAGCAGTTCTTC
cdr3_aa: CASSLLAGNYNEQFF

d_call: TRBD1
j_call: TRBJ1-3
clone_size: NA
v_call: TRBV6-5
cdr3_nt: TGTGCCAGCAGTCGGGACAGGACGGTTAACACCATATATTTT
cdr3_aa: CASSRDRTVNTIYF

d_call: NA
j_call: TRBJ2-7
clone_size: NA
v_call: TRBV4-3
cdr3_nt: TGCGCCAGCAGCCAAGACGCCAGGACCTACGAGCAGTACTTC
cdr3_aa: CASSQDARTYEQYF

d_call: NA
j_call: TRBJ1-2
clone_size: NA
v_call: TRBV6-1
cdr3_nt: TGTGCCAGCAGTGAAACGGGGGGGCCGCCCGGGGGCTACACCTTC
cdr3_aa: CASSETGGPPGGYTF

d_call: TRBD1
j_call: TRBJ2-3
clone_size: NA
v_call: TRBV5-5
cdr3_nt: TGTGCCAGCATCCCTCTGGTGTCAGGGGGCACATATACGCAGTATTTT
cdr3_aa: CASIPLVSGGTYTQYF

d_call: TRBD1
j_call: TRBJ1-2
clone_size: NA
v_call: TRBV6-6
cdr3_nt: TGTGCCAGCAGTTACCCGAGACAGGGAGGCTACACCTTC
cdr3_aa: CASSYPRQGGYTF

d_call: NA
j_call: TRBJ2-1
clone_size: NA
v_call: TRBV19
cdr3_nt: TGTGCCAGCCAAGCCCTCTACGGTGAGCAGTTCTTC
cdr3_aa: CASQALYGEQFF

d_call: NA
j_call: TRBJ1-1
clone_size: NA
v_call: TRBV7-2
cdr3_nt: TGTGCCAGCAGCCCCGGACAGACTGAAGCTTTCTTT
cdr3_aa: CASSPGQTEAFF

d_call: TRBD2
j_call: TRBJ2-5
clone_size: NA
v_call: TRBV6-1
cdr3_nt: TGTGCCAGCAGTGAAGGGCGGGGGGGTAATATGCAGACCCAGTACTTC
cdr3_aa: CASSEGRGGNMQTQYF

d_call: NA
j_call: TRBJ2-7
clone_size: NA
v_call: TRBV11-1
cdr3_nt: TGTGCCAGCAGCCGTACCTACGAGCAGTACTTC
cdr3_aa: CASSRTYEQYF

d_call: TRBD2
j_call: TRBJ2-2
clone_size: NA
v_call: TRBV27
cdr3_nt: TGTGCCAGCAGCCCAGCGGGGGGAGCGGACACCGGGGAGCTGTTTTTT
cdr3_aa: CASSPAGGADTGELFF

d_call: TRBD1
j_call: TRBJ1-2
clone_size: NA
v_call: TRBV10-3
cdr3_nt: TGTGCCAGTGCTCCCCTGGGACAGGGGCATGGCTACACCTTC
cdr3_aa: CASAPLGQGHGYTF

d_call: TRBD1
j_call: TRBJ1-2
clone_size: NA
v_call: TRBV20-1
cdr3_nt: TGCAGTGCCCACCAGGGGGCAGGCTACACCTTC
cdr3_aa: CSAHQGAGYTF

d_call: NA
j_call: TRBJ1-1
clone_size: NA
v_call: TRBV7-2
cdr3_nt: TGTGCCAGCAGCCCCGACAGTGAAGCTTTCTTT
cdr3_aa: CASSPDSEAFF

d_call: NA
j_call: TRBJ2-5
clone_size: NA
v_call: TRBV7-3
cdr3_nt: TGTGCCAGCAGCCCAGGGCCAGGAGAGACCCAGTACTTC
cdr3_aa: CASSPGPGETQYF